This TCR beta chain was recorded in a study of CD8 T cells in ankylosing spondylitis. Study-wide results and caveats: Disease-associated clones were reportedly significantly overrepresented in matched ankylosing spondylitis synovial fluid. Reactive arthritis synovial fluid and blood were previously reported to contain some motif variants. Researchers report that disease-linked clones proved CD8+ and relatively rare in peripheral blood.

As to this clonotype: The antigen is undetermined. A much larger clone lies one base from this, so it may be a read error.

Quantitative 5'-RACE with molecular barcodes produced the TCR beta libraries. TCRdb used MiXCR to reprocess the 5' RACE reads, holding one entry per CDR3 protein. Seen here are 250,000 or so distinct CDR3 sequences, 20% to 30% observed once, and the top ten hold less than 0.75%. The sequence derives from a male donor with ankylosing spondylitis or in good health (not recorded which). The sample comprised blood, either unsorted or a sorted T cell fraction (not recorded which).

The DNA for the CDR3 is TGCAGCGTTGGACGGAGCACAGATACGCAGTATTTT. Protein sequence: CSVGRSTDTQYF. This chain links TRBV29-1 with TRBJ2-3; D is unresolved. Germline values: CDR1 SQVTM, CDR2 ANQGSEA. The CDR3 runs to 12 residues. The germline V and J ends were trimmed by 4 bases and 0 bases, with 5 bases remaining between them.